This T cell receptor beta chain derives from a study of blood T cell repertoires in COVID-19. The CDR3 is 14 residues long. CDR1 and CDR2 (germline): LNHNV, YYDKDF (reference sequence). The V and J ends lost 5 bases and 4 bases, in that order; junction bases with no gene match: 4. In the source study's methods: Amplifying reference gene primers gave estimates of nucleated cell counts. Profiling relied on immunoSEQ multiplex PCR, and the TCRdb table lists in-frame clones only, not all of them. The V and J calls and clone size were taken over from that table, and D and trimming were inferred from the DNA. The sample records some 200,000 clones, 86% being singletons.

This TCR derives from a woman aged 50 to 60 with acute or convalescent COVID-19. Sequenced sample: peripheral blood. The V call is TRBV15, the J call TRBJ2-1; TRBD2 agrees at 8 bases. CDR3 protein: CATSGSGAYNEQFF. The CDR3, as DNA: TGTGCCACCAGCGGTAGCGGGGCTTACAATGAGCAGTTCTTC. The full variable domain, with the rest looked up from reference TRBV15 and TRBJ2-1, is DAMVIQNPRYQVTQFGKPVTLSCSQTLNHNVMYWYQQKSSQAPKLLFHYYDKDFNNEADTPDNFQSRRPNTSFCFLDIRSPGLGDTAMYLCATSGSGAYNEQFFGPGTRLTVL.